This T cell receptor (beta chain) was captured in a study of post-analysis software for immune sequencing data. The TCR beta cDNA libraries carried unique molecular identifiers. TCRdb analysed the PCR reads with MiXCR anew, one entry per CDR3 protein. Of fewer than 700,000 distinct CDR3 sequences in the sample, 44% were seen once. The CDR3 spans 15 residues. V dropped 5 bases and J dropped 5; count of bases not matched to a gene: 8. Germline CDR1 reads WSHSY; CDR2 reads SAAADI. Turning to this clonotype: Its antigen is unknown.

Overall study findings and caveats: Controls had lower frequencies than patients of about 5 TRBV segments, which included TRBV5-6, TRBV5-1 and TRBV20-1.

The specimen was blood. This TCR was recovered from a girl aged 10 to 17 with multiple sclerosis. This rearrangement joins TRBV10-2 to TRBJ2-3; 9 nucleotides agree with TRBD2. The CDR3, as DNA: TGCGCCAGCAGTAGGGCTCTGCGGGGGGGAGATACGCAGTATTTT. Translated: CASSRALRGGDTQYF.